These T cell receptor beta chains were read from a single sample in a study of T cells in Graves' hyperthyroidism and ophthalmopathy. TCRdb re-called the multiplex PCR reads with MiXCR, one entry per CDR3 protein. This table has hundreds of thousands of distinct CDR3 sequences, about 15% appearing once. The sequencing input was blood. All receptors come from a woman between 40 and 50 years old with Graves' hyperthyroidism. The CDR3 runs from the conserved cysteine through the conserved F or W. The order of the fields is clone size, V gene, J gene, D gene, CDR3 DNA, CDR3 protein. D genes are given only for firm matches. Size is stated for part of the rows, as once, few or many counts, or as a class when the clone is expanded.

clone size: many; V gene: TRBV10-3; J gene: TRBJ2-5; D gene: TRBD2; CDR3 DNA: TGTGCCATCAGTGCCCCCGGCGGGGGAGAGGGGGAGACCCAGTACTTC; CDR3 protein: CAISAPGGGEGETQYF
clone size: .; V gene: TRBV9; J gene: TRBJ2-7; D gene: TRBD2; CDR3 DNA: TGTGCCAGCAGCGTAGGGGTAGCGGGAGGCTACGAGCAGTACTTC; CDR3 protein: CASSVGVAGGYEQYF
clone size: many; V gene: TRBV27; J gene: TRBJ2-1; D gene: TRBD2; CDR3 DNA: TGTGCCAGCAGTTTATTTGGGACTAGCGGCTACAATGAGCAGTTCTTC; CDR3 protein: CASSLFGTSGYNEQFF
clone size: few; V gene: TRBV15; J gene: TRBJ2-5; D gene: TRBD2; CDR3 DNA: TGTGCCACCAGCGTCAATAGCGGGAGAGCCGAGACCCAGTACTTC; CDR3 protein: CATSVNSGRAETQYF
clone size: few; V gene: TRBV3-1; J gene: TRBJ2-1; D gene: .; CDR3 DNA: TGTGCCAGCAGCCCCCTAGGTAGGAATGAGCAGTTCTTC; CDR3 protein: CASSPLGRNEQFF
clone size: many; V gene: TRBV28; J gene: TRBJ2-7; D gene: .; CDR3 DNA: TGTGCCAGCAGCCTCGGACCGACCTACGAGCAGTACTTC; CDR3 protein: CASSLGPTYEQYF
clone size: many; V gene: TRBV28; J gene: TRBJ2-7; D gene: .; CDR3 DNA: TGTGCCACGGGGACGGTTAACTCCTACGAGCAGTACTTC; CDR3 protein: CATGTVNSYEQYF
clone size: many; V gene: TRBV9; J gene: TRBJ2-3; D gene: .; CDR3 DNA: TGTGCCAGCAGCCCAACAGCATACACAGATACGCAGTATTTT; CDR3 protein: CASSPTAYTDTQYF
clone size: many; V gene: TRBV30; J gene: TRBJ2-3; D gene: .; CDR3 DNA: TGTGCCTTTACAGGTGGAAGTACAGATACGCAGTATTTT; CDR3 protein: CAFTGGSTDTQYF
clone size: many; V gene: TRBV2; J gene: TRBJ2-3; D gene: .; CDR3 DNA: TGTGCCAGCAGTGAGGACACCCACACAGATACGCAGTATTTT; CDR3 protein: CASSEDTHTDTQYF
clone size: many; V gene: TRBV6-1; J gene: TRBJ1-1; D gene: .; CDR3 DNA: TGTGCCAGCAGTGTCGACGGGGGTGGGGGTCGGGGGACTGAAGCTTTCTTT; CDR3 protein: CASSVDGGGGRGTEAFF
clone size: few; V gene: TRBV20-1; J gene: TRBJ1-1; D gene: TRBD1; CDR3 DNA: TGCAGTGCTCCGACAGGGGGGAAGAACACTGAAGCTTTCTTT; CDR3 protein: CSAPTGGKNTEAFF
clone size: many; V gene: TRBV30; J gene: TRBJ2-7; D gene: TRBD2; CDR3 DNA: TGTGCCTTCATAGCGGGAGTAGAGGTCGAGCAGTACTTC; CDR3 protein: CAFIAGVEVEQYF
clone size: few; V gene: TRBV11-2; J gene: TRBJ1-4; D gene: .; CDR3 DNA: TGTGCCAGCAGCTTGGGAACAGGGTCTAGTGAAAAACTGTTTTTT; CDR3 protein: CASSLGTGSSEKLFF
clone size: many; V gene: TRBV3-1; J gene: TRBJ1-1; D gene: .; CDR3 DNA: TGTGCCAGCAGCCGAATGACGGTGAACACTGAAGCTTTCTTT; CDR3 protein: CASSRMTVNTEAFF
clone size: many; V gene: TRBV28; J gene: TRBJ1-2; D gene: .; CDR3 DNA: TGTGCCAGCAGTTCCCCAGCCACAGGGTCCCGGAACTATGGCTACACCTTC; CDR3 protein: CASSSPATGSRNYGYTF
clone size: .; V gene: TRBV6-1; J gene: TRBJ2-4; D gene: TRBD1; CDR3 DNA: TGTGCCAGCAGTGAAGCAGTCTCGGGACAGGGGATAGCCAAAAACATTCAGTACTTC; CDR3 protein: CASSEAVSGQGIAKNIQYF
clone size: many; V gene: TRBV20-1; J gene: TRBJ2-7; D gene: .; CDR3 DNA: TGCAGTGCTAGCCTGTACGAGCAGTACTTC; CDR3 protein: CSASLYEQYF
clone size: many; V gene: TRBV12-3/TRBV12-4; J gene: TRBJ2-7; D gene: TRBD2; CDR3 DNA: TGTGCCAGCACCCCCACTAGCGGGAGCCTGGGTGAGCAGTACTTC; CDR3 protein: CASTPTSGSLGEQYF
clone size: .; V gene: TRBV27; J gene: TRBJ2-2; D gene: .; CDR3 DNA: TGTGCCAGCAGTTTACGAGGGTTAGTGGACACCGGGGAGCTGTTTTTT; CDR3 protein: CASSLRGLVDTGELFF
clone size: .; V gene: TRBV29-1; J gene: TRBJ2-2; D gene: TRBD2; CDR3 DNA: TGCAGCGTTGTTGGACTAGCGGCTACCGGGGAGCTGTTTTTT; CDR3 protein: CSVVGLAATGELFF
clone size: .; V gene: TRBV4-2; J gene: TRBJ2-7; D gene: TRBD2; CDR3 DNA: TGTGCCAGCAGCCAAGACCCGAGACTAGCGGGAGTCGGCGAGCAGTACTTC; CDR3 protein: CASSQDPRLAGVGEQYF
clone size: .; V gene: TRBV6-1; J gene: TRBJ2-5; D gene: TRBD1; CDR3 DNA: TGTGCCAGCACCTCGGGGACAGGGGGGGAGACCCAGTACTTC; CDR3 protein: CASTSGTGGETQYF
clone size: .; V gene: TRBV27; J gene: TRBJ1-4; D gene: .; CDR3 DNA: TGTGCCAGCAGTAAAGACAGAAGTTTTGCAACTAATGAAAAACTGTTTTTT; CDR3 protein: CASSKDRSFATNEKLFF
clone size: few; V gene: TRBV13; J gene: TRBJ2-1; D gene: TRBD2; CDR3 DNA: TGTGCCAGCAGCCTGGCGGGGGAGGGTGAGCAGTTCTTC; CDR3 protein: CASSLAGEGEQFF
clone size: .; V gene: TRBV20-1; J gene: TRBJ2-3; D gene: TRBD2; CDR3 DNA: TGCAGTGCTAGAGATCCAGCGGGAGTAAAAGATACGCAGTATTTT; CDR3 protein: CSARDPAGVKDTQYF
clone size: few; V gene: TRBV20-1; J gene: TRBJ1-4; D gene: .; CDR3 DNA: TGCAGTGCTAGTTCAGCCCAGGGAAATGAAAAACTGTTTTTT; CDR3 protein: CSASSAQGNEKLFF
clone size: many; V gene: TRBV20-1; J gene: TRBJ2-7; D gene: .; CDR3 DNA: TGCAGTGCTAGAGACGCTCAGCTCCCCAACCCCGACGAGCAGTACTTC; CDR3 protein: CSARDAQLPNPDEQYF
clone size: .; V gene: TRBV15; J gene: TRBJ2-5; D gene: TRBD1; CDR3 DNA: TGTGCCACCAGCAGAGATAAGGGACAGAACTCCTGGAGAGAGACCCAGTACTTC; CDR3 protein: CATSRDKGQNSWRETQYF
clone size: .; V gene: TRBV15; J gene: TRBJ1-5; D gene: .; CDR3 DNA: TGTGCCACCAGCAGGGAACAGGGTCCCAATCAGCCCCAGCATTTT; CDR3 protein: CATSREQGPNQPQHF
clone size: few; V gene: TRBV20-1; J gene: TRBJ2-5; D gene: .; CDR3 DNA: TGCAGTGCTCGGGACTTCCAAGAGACCCAGTACTTC; CDR3 protein: CSARDFQETQYF
clone size: .; V gene: TRBV5-1; J gene: TRBJ1-3; D gene: .; CDR3 DNA: TGCGCCAGCAGCCCCGGGTCCAACTCTGGAAACACCATATATTTT; CDR3 protein: CASSPGSNSGNTIYF
clone size: many; V gene: TRBV5-1; J gene: TRBJ2-7; D gene: .; CDR3 DNA: TGCGCCAGCAGGACCGGCCCAACGAGCTCCTACGAGCAGTACTTC; CDR3 protein: CASRTGPTSSYEQYF
clone size: .; V gene: TRBV10-3; J gene: TRBJ1-1; D gene: .; CDR3 DNA: TGTGCCATCAGTGAGTATGCTGGAGAGAACACTGAAGCTTTCTTT; CDR3 protein: CAISEYAGENTEAFF
clone size: many; V gene: TRBV6-1; J gene: TRBJ2-5; D gene: .; CDR3 DNA: TGTGCCAGCAGTGACGGCATAGGCTCATTGGAGACCCAGTACTTC; CDR3 protein: CASSDGIGSLETQYF
clone size: .; V gene: TRBV7-6; J gene: TRBJ2-2; D gene: TRBD2; CDR3 DNA: TGTGCCAGCAGCAACAGACTAGCGGGAGAAGGGACCGGGGAGCTGTTTTTT; CDR3 protein: CASSNRLAGEGTGELFF
clone size: many; V gene: TRBV2; J gene: TRBJ2-1; D gene: TRBD2; CDR3 DNA: TGTGCCAGCAGTCTAGCGGGGCAACTTATCTCCTACAATGAGCAGTTCTTC; CDR3 protein: CASSLAGQLISYNEQFF
clone size: few; V gene: TRBV27; J gene: TRBJ2-6; D gene: TRBD2; CDR3 DNA: TGTGCCAGCAGTTTTATTAGGGACTACGGGGCCAACATCCTGACTTTC; CDR3 protein: CASSFIRDYGANILTF
clone size: many; V gene: TRBV6-1; J gene: TRBJ1-6; D gene: .; CDR3 DNA: TGTGCCAGCAGTGACAGGGTGGACATAAGCTCCTATAATTCACCCCTCCACTTT; CDR3 protein: CASSDRVDISSYNSPLHF
clone size: few; V gene: TRBV11-1; J gene: TRBJ2-3; D gene: TRBD1; CDR3 DNA: TGTGCCAGCAGCTTAGTTCTCAGGGGGTCAGATACGCAGTATTTT; CDR3 protein: CASSLVLRGSDTQYF
clone size: .; V gene: TRBV19; J gene: TRBJ1-3; D gene: TRBD1; CDR3 DNA: TGTGCCAGTACTTACACAGGGGGGCCTCGAAACACCATATATTTT; CDR3 protein: CASTYTGGPRNTIYF
clone size: many; V gene: TRBV2; J gene: TRBJ1-1; D gene: .; CDR3 DNA: TGTGCCAGCAGTGTCGTGAACACTGAAGCTTTCTTT; CDR3 protein: CASSVVNTEAFF
clone size: few; V gene: TRBV10-3; J gene: TRBJ2-3; D gene: TRBD2; CDR3 DNA: TGTGCCATCAGTGAGTTTCTAGCGGGAGGACCTAGCACAGATACGCGGTATTTT; CDR3 protein: CAISEFLAGGPSTDTRYF
clone size: few; V gene: TRBV4-1; J gene: TRBJ2-3; D gene: .; CDR3 DNA: TGCGCCAGCAGCCAAGTAACGTCAGATACGCAGTATTTT; CDR3 protein: CASSQVTSDTQYF
clone size: many; V gene: TRBV3-1; J gene: TRBJ2-7; D gene: .; CDR3 DNA: TGTGCCAGCAGCCAAGGTGGCTTCAGGACCTACGAGCAGTACTTC; CDR3 protein: CASSQGGFRTYEQYF
clone size: many; V gene: TRBV3-1; J gene: TRBJ1-2; D gene: .; CDR3 DNA: TGTGCCAGCAGCGGAAACGGGGCAGGGTATGGCTACACCTTC; CDR3 protein: CASSGNGAGYGYTF
clone size: many; V gene: TRBV18; J gene: TRBJ1-3; D gene: .; CDR3 DNA: TGTGCCAGCTCACCACCTTCAAGCTCTGGAAACACCATATATTTT; CDR3 protein: CASSPPSSSGNTIYF
clone size: few; V gene: TRBV6-1; J gene: TRBJ1-6; D gene: .; CDR3 DNA: TGTGCCAGCAGCCGGGACTCCTATTCACCCCTCCACTTT; CDR3 protein: CASSRDSYSPLHF
clone size: few; V gene: TRBV5-1; J gene: TRBJ1-6; D gene: .; CDR3 DNA: TGCGCCAGCAGCTTGGAGACGGGGGGGACACCCCTCCACTTT; CDR3 protein: CASSLETGGTPLHF
clone size: many; V gene: TRBV5-1; J gene: TRBJ1-1; D gene: .; CDR3 DNA: TGCGCCAGCAGCTTCGGGGGGGACACTGAAGCTTTCTTT; CDR3 protein: CASSFGGDTEAFF
clone size: few; V gene: TRBV4-1; J gene: TRBJ1-2; D gene: .; CDR3 DNA: TGCGCCAGCAGCCAAGATGACCGGCCCTACTATGGCTACACCTTC; CDR3 protein: CASSQDDRPYYGYTF
clone size: many; V gene: TRBV20-1; J gene: TRBJ2-3; D gene: TRBD2; CDR3 DNA: TGCAGTGCAGAAGGGACTAGCGGAGCGGGGGATACGCAGTATTTT; CDR3 protein: CSAEGTSGAGDTQYF
clone size: few; V gene: TRBV12-3/TRBV12-4; J gene: TRBJ2-3; D gene: .; CDR3 DNA: TGTGCCAGTGCGCCGTCGGGACATTACACAGATACGCAGTATTTT; CDR3 protein: CASAPSGHYTDTQYF
clone size: many; V gene: TRBV25-1; J gene: TRBJ1-1; D gene: TRBD1; CDR3 DNA: TGTGCCAGCAGTAAACGGACAGGGTTGAACACTGAAGCTTTCTTT; CDR3 protein: CASSKRTGLNTEAFF
clone size: .; V gene: TRBV6-5; J gene: TRBJ1-1; D gene: .; CDR3 DNA: TGTGCCAGCAGTTACAGGTTCAGCAGGAACACTGAAGCTTTCTTT; CDR3 protein: CASSYRFSRNTEAFF